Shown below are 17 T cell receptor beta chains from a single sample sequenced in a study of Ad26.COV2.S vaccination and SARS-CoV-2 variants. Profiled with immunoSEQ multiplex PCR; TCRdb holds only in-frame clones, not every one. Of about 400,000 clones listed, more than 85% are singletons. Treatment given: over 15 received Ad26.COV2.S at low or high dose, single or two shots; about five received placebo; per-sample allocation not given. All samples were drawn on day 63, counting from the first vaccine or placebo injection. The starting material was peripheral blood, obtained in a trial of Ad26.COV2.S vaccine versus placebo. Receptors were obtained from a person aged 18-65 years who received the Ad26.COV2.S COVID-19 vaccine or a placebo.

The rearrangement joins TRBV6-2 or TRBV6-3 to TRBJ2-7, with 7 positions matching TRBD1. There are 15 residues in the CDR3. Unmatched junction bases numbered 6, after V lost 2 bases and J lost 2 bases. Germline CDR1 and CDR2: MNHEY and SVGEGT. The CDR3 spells CASSYGTVNPYEQYF. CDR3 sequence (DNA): TGTGCCAGCAGTTACGGGACAGTTAACCCCTACGAGCAGTACTTC.

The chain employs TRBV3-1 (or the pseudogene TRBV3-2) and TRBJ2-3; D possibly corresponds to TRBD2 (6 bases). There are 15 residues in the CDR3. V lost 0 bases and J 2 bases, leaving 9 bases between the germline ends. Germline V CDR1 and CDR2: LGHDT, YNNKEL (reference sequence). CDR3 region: CASSQEAGITDTQYF. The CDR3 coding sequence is TGTGCCAGCAGCCAAGAGGCGGGGATCACAGATACGCAGTATTTT.

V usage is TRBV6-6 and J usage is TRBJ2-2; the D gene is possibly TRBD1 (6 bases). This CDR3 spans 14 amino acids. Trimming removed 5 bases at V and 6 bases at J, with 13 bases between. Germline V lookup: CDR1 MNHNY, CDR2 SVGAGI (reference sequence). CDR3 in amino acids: CASSTHRVPGELFF. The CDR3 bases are TGTGCCAGCAGTACCCACAGGGTGCCCGGGGAGCTGTTTTTT.

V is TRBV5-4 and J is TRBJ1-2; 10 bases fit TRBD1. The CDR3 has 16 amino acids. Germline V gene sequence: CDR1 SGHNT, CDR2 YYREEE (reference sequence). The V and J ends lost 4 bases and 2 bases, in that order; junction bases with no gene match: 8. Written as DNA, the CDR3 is TGTGCCAGCAGCCCCGGGACAGGGGAGGAGAACTATGGCTACACCTTC. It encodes CASSPGTGEENYGYTF.

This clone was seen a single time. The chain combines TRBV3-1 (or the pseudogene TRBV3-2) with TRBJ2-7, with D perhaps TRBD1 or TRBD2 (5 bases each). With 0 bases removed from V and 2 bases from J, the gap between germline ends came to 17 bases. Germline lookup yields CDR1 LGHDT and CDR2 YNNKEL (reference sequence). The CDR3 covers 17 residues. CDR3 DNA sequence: TGTGCCAGCAGCCAAGAGGGCGGACAATGGGGAGCCTACGAGCAGTACTTC. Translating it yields CASSQEGGQWGAYEQYF.

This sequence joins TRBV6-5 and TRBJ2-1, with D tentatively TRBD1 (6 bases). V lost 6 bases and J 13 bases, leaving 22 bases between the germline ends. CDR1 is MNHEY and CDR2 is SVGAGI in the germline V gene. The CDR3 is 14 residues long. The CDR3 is CASRRQGLMREQFF. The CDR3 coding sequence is TGTGCCAGCAGGAGGCAGGGGCTAATGAGGGAACAGTTCTTC.

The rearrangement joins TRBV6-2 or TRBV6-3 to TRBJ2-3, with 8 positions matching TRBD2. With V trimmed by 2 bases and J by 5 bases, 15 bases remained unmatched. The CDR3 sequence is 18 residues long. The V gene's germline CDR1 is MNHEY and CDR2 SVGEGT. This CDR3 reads CASSYPQGRGGPGDTQYF. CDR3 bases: TGTGCCAGCAGTTACCCCCAGGGTCGGGGGGGCCCGGGAGATACGCAGTATTTT.

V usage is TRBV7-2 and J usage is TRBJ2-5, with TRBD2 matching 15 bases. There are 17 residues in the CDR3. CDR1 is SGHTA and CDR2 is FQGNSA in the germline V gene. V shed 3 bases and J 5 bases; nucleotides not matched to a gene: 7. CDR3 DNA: TGTGCCAGCAGCTTTGGACTAGCGGGGGGGTCTGGGGAGACCCAGTACTTC. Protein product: CASSFGLAGGSGETQYF. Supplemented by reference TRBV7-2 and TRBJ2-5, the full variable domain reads GAGVSQSPSNKVTEKGKDVELRCDPISGHTALYWYRQSLGQGLEFLIYFQGNSAPDKSGLPSDRFSAERTGGSVSTLTIQRTQQEDSAVYLCASSFGLAGGSGETQYFGPGTRLLVL.

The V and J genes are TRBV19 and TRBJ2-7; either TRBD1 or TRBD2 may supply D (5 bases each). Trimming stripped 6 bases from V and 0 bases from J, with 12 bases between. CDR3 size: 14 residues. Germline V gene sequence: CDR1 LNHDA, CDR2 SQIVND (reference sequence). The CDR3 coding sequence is TGTGCCAGTAGCAACCGGGACGGCTCCTACGAGCAGTACTTC. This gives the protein CASSNRDGSYEQYF.

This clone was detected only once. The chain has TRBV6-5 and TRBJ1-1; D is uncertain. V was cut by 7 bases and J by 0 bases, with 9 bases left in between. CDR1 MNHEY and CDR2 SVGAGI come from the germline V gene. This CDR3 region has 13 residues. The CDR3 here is CASTRTVNTEAFF. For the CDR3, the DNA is TGTGCCAGCACCCGGACGGTGAACACTGAAGCTTTCTTT.

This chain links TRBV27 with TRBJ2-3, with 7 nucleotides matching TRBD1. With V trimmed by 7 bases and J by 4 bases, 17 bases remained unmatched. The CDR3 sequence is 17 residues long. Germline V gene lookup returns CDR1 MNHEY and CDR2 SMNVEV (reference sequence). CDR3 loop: CASTFVGSTGSSDTQYF. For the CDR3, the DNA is TGTGCCAGCACCTTCGTCGGATCGACAGGGAGTTCAGATACGCAGTATTTT.

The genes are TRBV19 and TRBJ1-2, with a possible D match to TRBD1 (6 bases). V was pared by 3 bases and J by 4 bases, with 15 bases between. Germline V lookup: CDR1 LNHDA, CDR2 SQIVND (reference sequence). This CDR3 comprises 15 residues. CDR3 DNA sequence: TGTGCCAGTAGTATTAAAACAGGGCGAAGCTATGGCTACACCTTC. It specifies CASSIKTGRSYGYTF.

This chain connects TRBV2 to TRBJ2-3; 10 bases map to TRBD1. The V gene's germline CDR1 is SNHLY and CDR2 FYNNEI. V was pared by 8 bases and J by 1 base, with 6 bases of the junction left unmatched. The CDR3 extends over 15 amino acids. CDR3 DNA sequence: TGTGCCAGCGGGGCCGGGACAGGGGGCACAGATACGCAGTATTTT. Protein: CASGAGTGGTDTQYF.

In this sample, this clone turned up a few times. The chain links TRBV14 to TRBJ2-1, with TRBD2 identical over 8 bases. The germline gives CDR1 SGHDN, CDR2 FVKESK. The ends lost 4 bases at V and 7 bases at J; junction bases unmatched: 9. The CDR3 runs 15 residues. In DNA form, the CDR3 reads TGTGCCAGCAGCCGTCCGGGACTAGTTCGGAATGAGCAGTTCTTC. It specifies CASSRPGLVRNEQFF.

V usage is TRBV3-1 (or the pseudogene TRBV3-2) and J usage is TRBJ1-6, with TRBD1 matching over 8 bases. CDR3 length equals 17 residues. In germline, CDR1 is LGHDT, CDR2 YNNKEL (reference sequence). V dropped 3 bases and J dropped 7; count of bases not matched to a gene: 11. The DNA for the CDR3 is TGTGCCAGCAGCCAGGGGTCAGGGGGCGGGTGGAATTCACCCCTCCACTTT. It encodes CASSQGSGGGWNSPLHF.

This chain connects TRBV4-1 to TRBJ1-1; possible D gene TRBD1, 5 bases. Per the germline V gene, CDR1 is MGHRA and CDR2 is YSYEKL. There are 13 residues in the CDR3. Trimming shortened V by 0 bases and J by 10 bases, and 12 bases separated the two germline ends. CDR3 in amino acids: CASSQESMGVAFF. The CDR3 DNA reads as TGCGCCAGCAGCCAAGAAAGTATGGGGGTAGCTTTCTTT.

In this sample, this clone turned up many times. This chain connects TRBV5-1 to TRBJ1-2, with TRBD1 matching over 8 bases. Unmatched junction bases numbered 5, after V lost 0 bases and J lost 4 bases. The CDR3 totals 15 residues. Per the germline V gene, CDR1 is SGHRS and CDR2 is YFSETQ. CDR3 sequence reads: CASSLGWGTGYGYTF. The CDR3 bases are TGCGCCAGCAGCTTGGGTTGGGGGACAGGCTATGGCTACACCTTC.